This TCR beta chain was found in a study of blood T cell repertoires in COVID-19. Study information: Whether acute or convalescent, the COVID-19 samples came from the United States, Italy and Spain. The cDNA or gDNA used as material had been derived from T cells, B-cell-depleted T cells, or PBMCs.

Categorization into cohorts depended on clinical history that participants reported. Recovered Cohort 3 donors showed two negative PCRs, clearance, or symptom resolution. About this clone itself: This sample includes further DNA sequences coding for the same CDR3.

Germline V lookup: CDR1 SGHNT, CDR2 YENEEA. Trimming removed 1 base from V and 6 bases from J; junction bases left unmatched: 4. The CDR3 consists of 14 residues. Measured with immunoSEQ multiplex PCR; TCRdb has only the in-frame clones, and not every one. The sample comprises 260,000 or so clones, around 85% of which are singletons, and 2% to 3% rests with the top ten. The rearrangement uses TRBV11-3 and TRBJ2-3; 7 bases are a match to TRBD1. Sequenced sample: PBMCs or T cells enriched from blood (not recorded which). The sequence derives from a woman aged 45-59 years who had recovered from COVID-19. DNA of the CDR3: TGTGCCAGCAGCTTAGGCAGGGGGAGCGATACGCAGTATTTT. Its translation: CASSLGRGSDTQYF.